A single sample is the source of the 27 T cell receptor beta chains below, sequenced in a study of blood T cells in healthy people across ages. Then a second PCR, running roughly 7 to 11 cycles, was carried out with a sample-barcoded 5' primer and a J-beta primer mix. MiXCR, run by TCRdb on the 5' RACE reads, gives a single entry per CDR3 protein. The data hold 1.2 million to 1.5 million distinct CDR3 sequences, with roughly 64% observed a single time. Sequencing was carried out using blood. Every receptor here comes from a man younger than 30 in good health.

As for this clonotype: One junction end does not reproduce the germline sequence, and a read error may be involved. The rearrangement uses TRBV27 and TRBJ2-7; unclear D gene. The CDR3 spans 11 residues. Germline V lookup: CDR1 MNHEY, CDR2 SMNVEV (reference sequence). The CDR3 sequence: CASSSAGEQYF. Written as DNA, the CDR3 is TGCGCCAGCAGCTCGGCCGGGGAGCAGTACTTC.

The chain uses TRBV10-3 and TRBJ2-5; possible D gene TRBD2, 5 bases. The ends were cut back, 2 bases at V and 2 bases at J, with 15 bases in the middle. The CDR3 is 16 amino acids. Germline V gives CDR1 ENHRY, CDR2 SYGVKD. This chain's CDR3 is CAISEGIAPQQETQYF. The CDR3 DNA is TGTGCCATCAGTGAGGGAATAGCGCCTCAACAAGAGACCCAGTACTTC.

This clonotype was seen a handful of times. This sequence joins TRBV29-1 and TRBJ1-1; D ambiguous. The CDR3 contains 12 residues. Germline assignment: CDR1 SQVTM and CDR2 ANQGSEA. V was shortened by 3 bases and J by 3 bases, with 8 bases between the two germline ends. CDR3: CSVEWTDTEAFF. DNA for the CDR3: TGCAGCGTTGAGTGGACGGACACTGAAGCTTTCTTT.

The rearrangement joins TRBV27 to TRBJ1-6, with 7 positions matching TRBD1. The CDR3 extends over 14 amino acids. CDR1 is MNHEY, CDR2 SMNVEV, per germline (reference sequence). J gave up 7 bases and V 3 bases, and 3 bases lay outside the gene matches. The CDR3 DNA is TGTGCCAGCAGTTTGGGACAGATGAATTCACCCCTCCACTTT. As protein: CASSLGQMNSPLHF.

This clonotype was counted only a few times. The CDR3 reads CASSYSLYGGNNSPLHF. For the CDR3, the DNA is TGTGCCAGCAGTTACTCGTTATATGGCGGGAATAATTCACCCCTCCACTTT. The chain is built from TRBV6-5 and TRBJ1-6, with D unresolved. The ends were cut back, 0 bases at V and 5 bases at J, with 14 bases in the middle. CDR1 MNHEY and CDR2 SVGAGI come from the germline V gene. The CDR3 contains 17 residues.

This clonotype was picked up one time. The chain joins TRBV4-2 to TRBJ1-6, with D perhaps TRBD1 (5 bases). Per the germline V gene, CDR1 is LGHNA and CDR2 is YNFKEQ. This CDR3 is 15 amino acids long. V lost 7 bases and J 7 bases, leaving 17 bases between the germline ends. In DNA form, the CDR3 reads TGTGCCAGCATCCGAATTCAGGGCGCAAATTCACCCCTCCACTTT. This encodes CASIRIQGANSPLHF.

This clonotype was detected a few times. In DNA, the CDR3 is TGCAGCGTGGAACTGGGGAGCTCCTACAATGAGCAGTTCTTC. This codes for CSVELGSSYNEQFF. The chain has TRBV29-1 and TRBJ2-1; D might be TRBD2 (5 bases). Germline values: CDR1 SQVTM, CDR2 ANQGSEA. V dropped 6 bases and J dropped 0 bases, with 12 bases sitting between them. This CDR3 has 14 residues.

The chain links TRBV4-3 to TRBJ1-1; D not resolved. The V end was cut by 0 bases, the J end by 6 bases, with 11 bases between. CDR1 is LGHNA, CDR2 YSLEER, per germline. The CDR3 runs 14 residues. This CDR3 reads CASSQDETGPEAFF. CDR3 nucleotide sequence: TGCGCCAGCAGCCAAGATGAGACCGGTCCTGAAGCTTTCTTT.

This clonotype was seen a single time. This chain connects TRBV6-2 or TRBV6-3 to TRBJ2-1; 9 bases line up with TRBD1. The germline V gene encodes CDR1 MNHEY and CDR2 SVGEGT. V was clipped by 6 bases and J by 8 bases; unmatched bases: 11. CDR3 length: 15 amino acids. The CDR3 DNA reads TGTGCCAGCAGCCATGGACAGGGGCCCCTTGATGAGCAGTTCTTC. It specifies CASSHGQGPLDEQFF.

This chain joins TRBV6-1 and TRBJ2-7; no firm D call. Germline loops: CDR1 MNHNS, CDR2 SASEGT. Trimming took 7 bases from V and 0 from J, leaving 10 bases between them. CDR3 length: 13 residues. The CDR3 sequence is CASTDSHSYEQYF. The CDR3 DNA follows: TGTGCCAGCACTGACTCTCACTCCTACGAGCAGTACTTC.

The V and J genes are TRBV12-3 or TRBV12-4 and TRBJ2-7; D is ambiguous. This CDR3 is 15 amino acids long. V lost 1 base and J lost 1, with 11 bases in between. The CDR3 bases are TGTGCCAGCAGTTTAGGGCACTCAAAATCCTACGAGCAGTACTTC. It specifies CASSLGHSKSYEQYF.

The chain uses TRBV7-2 and TRBJ2-3; D uncertain. Germline V CDR1 and CDR2: SGHTA, FQGNSA. The CDR3 consists of 13 residues. V lost 3 bases and J 5 bases, leaving 9 bases between the germline ends. For the CDR3, the DNA is TGTGCCAGCAGCTTGTCTGGAATAGATACGCAGTATTTT. It is translated as CASSLSGIDTQYF. The variable domain in full, with the rest retrieved from reference TRBV7-2 and TRBJ2-3, is GAGVSQSPSNKVTEKGKDVELRCDPISGHTALYWYRQSLGQGLEFLIYFQGNSAPDKSGLPSDRFSAERTGGSVSTLTIQRTQQEDSAVYLCASSLSGIDTQYFGPGTRLTVL.

The chain carries TRBV18 and TRBJ2-5; 9 bases line up with TRBD1. Gene TRBJ2-7 matches the end of the DNA better, so the J call may be wrong. There are 15 residues in the CDR3. Germline V gene data show CDR1 as KGHSH and CDR2 as LQKENI. Written as DNA, the CDR3 is TGTGCCAGCTCACCACGGGACAGGGTTCAAGGCGAGCAGTACTTC. This translates into CASSPRDRVQGEQYF.

This clonotype was seen more than once but under ten times. This chain links TRBV6-2 or TRBV6-3 with TRBJ2-7, with 7 positions matching TRBD2. There are 16 residues in the CDR3. The germline V gene has CDR1 MNHEY and CDR2 SVGEGT. J gave up 5 bases and V 4 bases, and 14 bases lay outside the gene matches. CDR3 DNA: TGTGCCAGCAGTTTCGGGCGCGGGGGAACTCCTAACGAGCAGTACTTC. Translated: CASSFGRGGTPNEQYF.

A few counts support this clonotype. V gene TRBV7-9 combines with J gene TRBJ1-2; a possible D gene is TRBD1 (6 bases). The V and J ends lost 4 bases and 0 bases respectively, with 15 bases between them. CDR3 length: 16 amino acids. CDR1 is SEHNR, CDR2 FQNEAQ, per germline (reference sequence). This CDR3 is CASSSVRGNPNYGYTF. CDR3 coding DNA: TGTGCCAGCAGCTCCGTGAGGGGGAACCCTAACTATGGCTACACCTTC.

The chain has TRBV7-8 and TRBJ2-7; weak D call: TRBD1 (6 bases). The CDR3 is 15 amino acids. The V gene's germline CDR1 is SGHVS and CDR2 FQNEAQ. Trimming stripped 5 bases from V and 6 bases from J, with 20 bases between. The chain's CDR3 is CASSLRTGRGSEQYF. CDR3 bases: TGTGCCAGCAGCCTTCGAACAGGGAGAGGTTCCGAGCAGTACTTC.

The rearrangement joins TRBV29-1 to TRBJ1-1; D is perhaps TRBD1 (5 bases). This CDR3 is built from 16 residues. Trimming shortened V by 2 bases and J by 4 bases, and 20 bases separated the two germline ends. The germline V gene has CDR1 SQVTM and CDR2 ANQGSEA. CDR3 DNA: TGCAGCGTTGAAAAAGGGCGGAAAAAGAGGGGCACTGAAGCTTTCTTT. Amino acids: CSVEKGRKKRGTEAFF.

The chain employs TRBV12-3 or TRBV12-4 and TRBJ2-6; no clear D. Trimming shortened V by 7 bases and J by 4 bases, and 8 bases separated the two germline ends. The CDR3 has 13 amino acids. The CDR3 here is CASTLAGANVLTF. The DNA for the CDR3 is TGTGCCAGCACCCTCGCGGGGGCCAACGTCCTGACTTTC.

A single count supports this clonotype. The genes are TRBV4-1 and TRBJ2-1; D gene uncertain. The CDR3 covers 13 residues. Germline V gene sequence: CDR1 MGHRA, CDR2 YSYEKL. The V end was cut by 0 bases, the J end by 8 bases, with 8 bases between. The CDR3 coding sequence is TGCGCCAGCAGCCAAGAAAAGGTGGATGAGCAGTTCTTC. Translating gives CASSQEKVDEQFF.

In its sample, this clonotype was seen once. A much larger clone lies one base from this, so it may be a read error. The chain recombines TRBV4-3 with TRBJ2-4, with D possibly matching TRBD2 (5 bases). The J call may be wrong; the DNA end is better matched by TRBJ2-7. The germline gives CDR1 LGHNA, CDR2 YSLEER. The CDR3 covers 14 residues. For the CDR3, the DNA is TGCACCAGCAGCCAAGATTTAGGAGGTTACGAGCAGTACTTC. It specifies CTSSQDLGGYEQYF.

The J gene is TRBJ1-2, the V gene TRBV7-9; 11 bases are a match to TRBD1. The CDR3 consists of 18 residues. The germline V gene encodes CDR1 SEHNR and CDR2 FQNEAQ (reference sequence). V dropped 5 bases and J dropped 1; count of bases not matched to a gene: 12. In DNA, the CDR3 is TGTGCCAGCAGCCCCTGGACAGGGGGCGCGGGGAGTAACTATGGCTACACCTTC. Translated, it gives CASSPWTGGAGSNYGYTF.

This chain links TRBV7-9 with TRBJ1-6; no reliable D call. V was trimmed by 3 bases and J by 8 bases, leaving 14 bases between them. CDR3 length: 15 amino acids. Germline V gene lookup returns CDR1 SEHNR and CDR2 FQNEAQ (reference sequence). CDR3 sequence (DNA): TGTGCCAGCAGCTTGGCGGGTAGGGTCGATTCACCCCTCCACTTT. It codes for CASSLAGRVDSPLHF.

This clonotype was counted a few times. The chain couples TRBV24-1 to TRBJ1-2; a weak D match, TRBD1 (5 bases). Trimming took off 9 bases at V and 5 bases at J, with 21 bases between the two ends. Germline V gene data show CDR1 as KGHDR and CDR2 as SFDVKD. The CDR3 sequence is 15 residues long. CDR3 DNA sequence: TGTGCCACCCTCACAGGACTTGGCCCCGATTATGGCTACACCTTC. This encodes CATLTGLGPDYGYTF.

This clonotype was seen a handful of times. The rearrangement uses TRBV6-5 and TRBJ2-5; TRBD1 is a possible D gene (6 bases). The CDR3 runs to 16 residues. Trimming shortened V by 1 base and J by 1 base, and 13 bases separated the two germline ends. Looked up from germline, CDR1 is MNHEY and CDR2 is SVGAGI. CDR3 loop: CASSYFPNRAQETQYF. The CDR3 coding sequence is TGTGCCAGCAGTTACTTCCCTAACAGGGCCCAAGAGACCCAGTACTTC.

The chain employs TRBV6-1 and TRBJ1-4; D is ambiguous. Germline V lookup: CDR1 MNHNS, CDR2 SASEGT. The V end lost 7 bases, the J end lost 5 bases, and 5 bases lay between the germline ends. There are 11 residues in the CDR3. CDR3 sequence (DNA): TGTGCCAGCACTCTAAATGAAAAACTGTTTTTT. Residues: CASTLNEKLFF.

V gene TRBV5-4 combines with J gene TRBJ2-7, with 8 bases lining up with TRBD1. Germline V lookup: CDR1 SGHNT, CDR2 YYREEE (reference sequence). CDR3 length: 17 residues. The V and J ends lost 5 bases and 1 base, in that order; junction bases with no gene match: 14. CDR3 protein: CASSFIQLGTGSYEQYF. The CDR3 region has the DNA TGTGCCAGCAGTTTTATCCAGCTTGGGACAGGTTCCTACGAGCAGTACTTC.

V usage is TRBV20-1 and J usage is TRBJ2-3; D might be TRBD1 (6 bases). V dropped 5 bases and J dropped 2 bases, with 11 bases sitting between them. Germline loops: CDR1 DFQATT, CDR2 SNEGSKA (reference sequence). CDR3 length: 13 residues. The CDR3 DNA reads TGCAGTGCTGTCAGGGGCTACACAGATACGCAGTATTTT. It is translated as CSAVRGYTDTQYF.